What follows are 10 T cell receptor beta chains derived from one specimen sequenced in a study of T-cell reconstitution after alpha-beta-depleted transplantation in children (dated by TCRdb to about 2016). Explained via the paper, the treatment or condition label denotes: allogeneic hematopoietic cell transplantation with graft depleted of TCRalphabeta T cells and CD19 B cells. Libraries were built with PCR. The sample was run on an Illumina HiSeq 2500. To normalize quantification of the TCRbeta repertoire, the TCR libraries were built with molecular barcoding that relied on unique molecular identifiers. Starting from the raw public reads, TCRdb applied fastp trimming at Q25, assembled clones with MiXCR and retained in-frame beta chains. Rows merge per CDR3 protein into single entries with the most common DNA and genes. The sample yields about 870,000 distinct CDR3 sequences; 16% were counted once. Of the sample, under 6% falls within the top ten clones.

The starting material was PBMCs, mostly from graft donor cells, obtained 360 days after TCRalphabeta/CD19-depleted stem cell transplant. These receptors originate from a male patient younger than 18 who had a stem cell transplant for acute lymphoblastic leukemia, so the T cells may come from the graft donor.

This clonotype was picked up a small number of times. J is TRBJ2-5 and V is TRBV27, with D perhaps matching TRBD2 (5 bases). Trimming stripped 6 bases from V and 9 bases from J, with 26 bases between. The CDR3 is made up of 16 amino acids. Germline CDR1 is MNHEY and CDR2 is SMNVEV (reference sequence). CDR3 sequence (DNA): TGTGCCAGCAGCCCGAGGGCAGGCCCATTAGGTCAGCCCCAGTACTTC. Translated: CASSPRAGPLGQPQYF.

The rearrangement joins TRBV3-1 to TRBJ1-1; 7 positions match TRBD1. Germline CDR1 and CDR2: LGHDT and YNNKEL (reference sequence). V was pared by 1 base and J by 4 bases, with 9 bases of the junction left unmatched. The CDR3 runs to 16 residues. This CDR3 is CASSQASQGKGTEAFF. CDR3 coding DNA: TGTGCCAGCAGCCAAGCTTCACAGGGGAAGGGCACTGAAGCTTTCTTT.

This clonotype was counted ten times or more. The V gene is TRBV12-5, the J gene TRBJ2-2; D gene ambiguous. The CDR3 covers 13 residues. Germline CDR1 LGHNT, CDR2 FRNRAP. The V end lost 0 bases, the J end lost 8 bases, and 7 bases lay between the germline ends. The CDR3 DNA sequence: TGTGCTAGTGGTTTGGTACTTGGTGGGGAGCTGTTTTTT. Encoded protein: CASGLVLGGELFF.

This rearrangement joins TRBV4-1 to TRBJ2-1; no definite D call. The CDR3 is made up of 14 amino acids. The V and J ends lost 0 bases and 4 bases respectively, with 7 bases between them. Germline V gives CDR1 MGHRA, CDR2 YSYEKL. In DNA form, the CDR3 reads TGCGCCAGCAGCCAAGATAACATTTACAATGAGCAGTTCTTC. This sequence encodes CASSQDNIYNEQFF.

This clonotype showed up many times. The chain joins TRBV20-1 to TRBJ2-1; D unresolved. CDR1 and CDR2 from the germline V gene are DFQATT and SNEGSKA (reference sequence). This CDR3 is 14 amino acids long. The V end was cut by 0 bases, the J end by 4 bases, with 10 bases between. CDR3 nucleotides: TGCAGTGCTAGAGATCTTGGCTTTTACAATGAGCAGTTCTTC. It encodes CSARDLGFYNEQFF.

This clonotype has just a few counts. This chain connects TRBV29-1 to TRBJ2-3, with D uncertain. The V end lost 4 bases, the J end lost 4 bases, and 6 bases lay between the germline ends. Looked up from germline, CDR1 is SQVTM and CDR2 is ANQGSEA. This CDR3 comprises 11 residues. For the CDR3, the DNA is TGCAGCGTTGCTTTATCAGATACGCAGTATTTT. The encoded protein is CSVALSDTQYF.

This clonotype has more than one count but fewer than ten. The chain has TRBV7-9 and TRBJ2-5; either TRBD1 or TRBD2 may supply D (6 bases each). Germline V lookup: CDR1 SEHNR, CDR2 FQNEAQ (reference sequence). The CDR3 length is 16 residues. Between the trimmed V and J ends, which lost 4 bases and 5 bases, there was a span of 20 bases. CDR3 sequence (DNA): TGTGCCAGCAGCTCACCGGAGGGACATGGCGGGGAGACCCAGTACTTC. This sequence encodes CASSSPEGHGGETQYF. The complete variable domain, with remaining parts taken from reference TRBV7-9 and TRBJ2-5, reads DTGVSQNPRHKITKRGQNVTFRCDPISEHNRLYWYRQTLGQGPEFLTYFQNEAQLEKSRLLSDRFSAERPKGSFSTLEIQRTEQGDSAMYLCASSSPEGHGGETQYFGPGTRLLVL.

The J gene is TRBJ2-4, the V gene TRBV5-1; 9 nucleotides match TRBD2. Germline-derived CDR1 and CDR2 are SGHRS and YFSETQ. Trimming removed 0 bases from V and 4 bases from J; junction bases left unmatched: 8. The CDR3 is 17 residues long. The CDR3 loop is CASSLAEVAGVKNIQYF. As DNA, the CDR3 is TGCGCCAGCAGCTTGGCGGAAGTAGCGGGAGTTAAAAACATTCAGTACTTC.

The table lists this clonotype with many counts. The CDR3: CASSSGQGETQYF. The CDR3 nucleotides read TGTGCCAGCAGTTCTGGTCAGGGGGAGACCCAGTACTTC. The chain has TRBV12-3 or TRBV12-4 and TRBJ2-5; D perhaps matches TRBD1 (6 bases). The CDR3 consists of 13 residues. Trimming stripped 4 bases from V and 5 bases from J, with 11 bases between.

The chain joins TRBV12-3 or TRBV12-4 to TRBJ2-3; D unclear. V was cut by 1 base and J by 5 bases, with 13 bases left in between. CDR3 length: 15 amino acids. Written as DNA, the CDR3 is TGTGCCAGCAGTTTAGGATTGGGTTGGCTAGATACGCAGTATTTT. Encoded protein: CASSLGLGWLDTQYF.